This is a list of T cell receptor beta chains from one sample in a study of cytomegalovirus exposure and HLA in healthy donors. The protocol was immunoSEQ multiplex PCR, while the TCRdb copy is restricted to in-frame clones and leaves out a portion. The sample has approximately 92,000 clones, about two thirds seen once; the top ten hold under 8.5%. The sample was PBMCs. These TCRs come from a man aged 55 to 69 in good health and CMV-seronegative. The CDR3 runs from the conserved cysteine through the conserved F or W. The D gene is left open where the match is weak. Size is stated for part of the rows, as once, few or many counts, or as a class when the clone is expanded.

V gene: TRBV7-6
clone size: NA
D gene: NA
J gene: TRBJ2-1
CDR3 DNA: TGTGCCAGCAGCTTAAGTCCGGGCCAGGGTGTAGGCAATGAGCAGTTCTTC
CDR3 protein: CASSLSPGQGVGNEQFF

V gene: TRBV7-2
clone size: NA
D gene: NA
J gene: TRBJ2-7
CDR3 DNA: TGTGCCAGCAGGTCGGGACACACGAGAGACTACGAGCAGTACTTC
CDR3 protein: CASRSGHTRDYEQYF

V gene: TRBV9
clone size: NA
D gene: NA
J gene: TRBJ2-1
CDR3 DNA: TGTGCCAGCAGCCCTAGGGGGAGCAGAAACAATGAGCAGTTCTTC
CDR3 protein: CASSPRGSRNNEQFF

V gene: TRBV30
clone size: NA
D gene: NA
J gene: TRBJ1-6
CDR3 DNA: TGTGCCTGGACCCATGCGGGGGTAGCTTCACCCCTCCACTTT
CDR3 protein: CAWTHAGVASPLHF

V gene: TRBV27
clone size: NA
D gene: TRBD1
J gene: TRBJ1-1
CDR3 DNA: TGTGCCAGCAGTCCCCGGGACAGACTAAACACTGAAGCTTTCTTT
CDR3 protein: CASSPRDRLNTEAFF

V gene: TRBV19
clone size: few
D gene: TRBD1
J gene: TRBJ2-7
CDR3 DNA: TGTGCCAGTAGTATCTTGGGACAGGGCCCCTACGAGCAGTACTTC
CDR3 protein: CASSILGQGPYEQYF

V gene: TRBV11-2
clone size: once
D gene: NA
J gene: TRBJ2-1
CDR3 DNA: TGTGCCAGCAGCTCCAGGGACAATGAGCAGTTCTTC
CDR3 protein: CASSSRDNEQFF

V gene: TRBV4-2
clone size: NA
D gene: TRBD2
J gene: TRBJ2-3
CDR3 DNA: TGTGCCAGCAGCCAAGGACTAGCGGGAGAAAGCACAGATACGCAGTATTTT
CDR3 protein: CASSQGLAGESTDTQYF

V gene: TRBV5-1
clone size: NA
D gene: TRBD1
J gene: TRBJ1-2
CDR3 DNA: TGCGCCAGCAGCTTGGCTGGGACAGATGGCTACACCTTC
CDR3 protein: CASSLAGTDGYTF

V gene: TRBV29-1
clone size: few
D gene: NA
J gene: TRBJ2-7
CDR3 DNA: TGCAGCGTTGGGCATAGCCACGAGCAGTACTTC
CDR3 protein: CSVGHSHEQYF

V gene: TRBV5-6
clone size: once
D gene: TRBD2
J gene: TRBJ2-3
CDR3 DNA: TGTGCCAGCAGCTTTGGGCGGGGGGGCTCCGTCACAGATACGCAGTATTTT
CDR3 protein: CASSFGRGGSVTDTQYF

V gene: TRBV29-1
clone size: NA
D gene: TRBD2
J gene: TRBJ2-7
CDR3 DNA: TGCAGCGTTGGTAGCGGGTTAGGCGCCTACGAGCAGTACTTC
CDR3 protein: CSVGSGLGAYEQYF

V gene: TRBV5-6
clone size: NA
D gene: NA
J gene: TRBJ2-3
CDR3 DNA: TGTGCCACCCAACGACAGTGGAGCACAGATACGCAGTATTTT
CDR3 protein: CATQRQWSTDTQYF

V gene: TRBV4-2
clone size: NA
D gene: TRBD1
J gene: TRBJ1-4
CDR3 DNA: TGTGCCAGCAGCCAAGATGGGGACAGGGTCGAAAAACTGTTTTTT
CDR3 protein: CASSQDGDRVEKLFF

V gene: TRBV7-2
clone size: NA
D gene: TRBD1
J gene: TRBJ1-5
CDR3 DNA: TGTGCCAGCAGCTTCGCGACAGGGGAAGATCAGCCCCAGCATTTT
CDR3 protein: CASSFATGEDQPQHF

V gene: TRBV7-2
clone size: few
D gene: TRBD1
J gene: TRBJ1-1
CDR3 DNA: TGTGCCAGCAGTCTACCCACAGGGGGGGTCACTGAAGCTTTCTTT
CDR3 protein: CASSLPTGGVTEAFF

V gene: TRBV14
clone size: NA
D gene: NA
J gene: TRBJ2-1
CDR3 DNA: TGTGCCAGCCGGAGTCCGGGTGCATCCTACAATGAGCAGTTCTTC
CDR3 protein: CASRSPGASYNEQFF

V gene: TRBV2
clone size: few
D gene: TRBD2
J gene: TRBJ2-5
CDR3 DNA: TGTGCCAGCAGTGATTGGGCTAGCGGGGCCCGGGAGACCCAGTACTTC
CDR3 protein: CASSDWASGARETQYF

V gene: TRBV5-1
clone size: once
D gene: TRBD2
J gene: TRBJ2-3
CDR3 DNA: TGCGCCAGCAGCTTGGTGCTAGCGGGGGGATCAGATACGCAGTATTTT
CDR3 protein: CASSLVLAGGSDTQYF

V gene: TRBV15
clone size: NA
D gene: TRBD2
J gene: TRBJ2-5
CDR3 DNA: TGTGCCACCAGCAGAGATAAAAGCGGGAGCGAGACCCAGTACTTC
CDR3 protein: CATSRDKSGSETQYF

V gene: TRBV9
clone size: NA
D gene: TRBD1
J gene: TRBJ1-4
CDR3 DNA: TGTGCCAGCAGTAAGACAGGGACTAATGAAAAACTGTTTTTT
CDR3 protein: CASSKTGTNEKLFF

V gene: TRBV11-2
clone size: NA
D gene: TRBD1
J gene: TRBJ1-2
CDR3 DNA: TGTGCCAGCAGCTTAGTGGACAGGGACTATGGCTACACCTTC
CDR3 protein: CASSLVDRDYGYTF

V gene: TRBV6-6
clone size: NA
D gene: NA
J gene: TRBJ1-2
CDR3 DNA: TGTGCCAGCAGTTACTCCGGTGGGGCGGCTTATGGCTACACCTTC
CDR3 protein: CASSYSGGAAYGYTF

V gene: TRBV5-1
clone size: NA
D gene: NA
J gene: TRBJ2-6
CDR3 DNA: TGCGCCAGCAGCCCCGCCGAGCAGGGTGCTTCTGGGGCCAACGTCCTGACTTTC
CDR3 protein: CASSPAEQGASGANVLTF

V gene: TRBV15
clone size: once
D gene: NA
J gene: TRBJ2-7
CDR3 DNA: TGTGCCACCAGCAGATCCGCTTTAATCCTCTCTAAGGAGCAGTACTTC
CDR3 protein: CATSRSALILSKEQYF

V gene: TRBV6-1
clone size: NA
D gene: NA
J gene: TRBJ2-3
CDR3 DNA: TGTGCCAGCTCGCTGAGGGCAGTCCTCACAGATACGCAGTATTTT
CDR3 protein: CASSLRAVLTDTQYF

V gene: TRBV7-9
clone size: few
D gene: NA
J gene: TRBJ2-3
CDR3 DNA: TGTGCCAGCAGCTTAGCGCGGGGAATAGCACCGGATACGCAGTATTTT
CDR3 protein: CASSLARGIAPDTQYF

V gene: TRBV7-2
clone size: NA
D gene: NA
J gene: TRBJ2-2
CDR3 DNA: TGTGCCAGCAGCTTAGACAGGGCGGTCACCGGGGAGCTGTTTTTT
CDR3 protein: CASSLDRAVTGELFF

V gene: TRBV5-6
clone size: NA
D gene: NA
J gene: TRBJ2-1
CDR3 DNA: TGTGCCAGCAGAAAGGGCGGGACGGTAAATGAGCAGTTCTTC
CDR3 protein: CASRKGGTVNEQFF

V gene: TRBV19
clone size: few
D gene: TRBD1
J gene: TRBJ1-1
CDR3 DNA: TGTGCCAGTAGTACGCAACAGGGGGCGGCTGAAGCTTTCTTT
CDR3 protein: CASSTQQGAAEAFF

V gene: TRBV19
clone size: NA
D gene: NA
J gene: TRBJ2-2
CDR3 DNA: TGTGCCAGTAGTATGGGCAGGGAAGCCGGGGAGCTGTTTTTT
CDR3 protein: CASSMGREAGELFF

V gene: TRBV2
clone size: NA
D gene: NA
J gene: TRBJ1-1
CDR3 DNA: TGTGCCAGCAGCAACCCGGGACAAGACACTGAAGCTTTCTTT
CDR3 protein: CASSNPGQDTEAFF

V gene: TRBV5-1
clone size: NA
D gene: NA
J gene: TRBJ2-3
CDR3 DNA: TGCGCCAGCAGCTCCACAGGGAGTTGGGACACAGATACGCAGTATTTT
CDR3 protein: CASSSTGSWDTDTQYF

V gene: TRBV19
clone size: NA
D gene: NA
J gene: TRBJ2-7
CDR3 DNA: TGTGCCAGTAGCCCCATGGGGGGAGAAGCCTACGAGCAGTACTTC
CDR3 protein: CASSPMGGEAYEQYF

V gene: TRBV11-2
clone size: NA
D gene: NA
J gene: TRBJ1-2
CDR3 DNA: TGTGCCACCAAACTACAGGGAAATGGCTACACCTTC
CDR3 protein: CATKLQGNGYTF

V gene: TRBV5-5
clone size: few
D gene: TRBD1
J gene: TRBJ1-1
CDR3 DNA: TGTGCCAGCAGCCAACTAACAGGGGTGTACACTGAAGCTTTCTTT
CDR3 protein: CASSQLTGVYTEAFF

V gene: TRBV15
clone size: NA
D gene: NA
J gene: TRBJ1-1
CDR3 DNA: TGTGCCACCCGCAAGGCTGGGCAAAACACTGAAGCTTTCTTT
CDR3 protein: CATRKAGQNTEAFF

V gene: TRBV28
clone size: NA
D gene: NA
J gene: TRBJ2-5
CDR3 DNA: TGTGCCAGCAGTTTAATCGGGAACGGGGAGACCCAGTACTTC
CDR3 protein: CASSLIGNGETQYF

V gene: TRBV5-1
clone size: NA
D gene: TRBD2
J gene: TRBJ2-5
CDR3 DNA: TGCGCCAGCAGCCCAAGCGGACTAGAGCAAGAGACCCAGTACTTC
CDR3 protein: CASSPSGLEQETQYF

V gene: TRBV7-9
clone size: few
D gene: NA
J gene: TRBJ2-6
CDR3 DNA: TGTGCCAGCAGCTTGCTCAGACGCGGCTCATCTGGGGCCAACGTCCTGACTTTC
CDR3 protein: CASSLLRRGSSGANVLTF

V gene: TRBV6-5
clone size: NA
D gene: TRBD2
J gene: TRBJ2-5
CDR3 DNA: TGTGCCAGCACCTCCGGTGGCGGGAGGCGGGAGACCCAGTACTTC
CDR3 protein: CASTSGGGRRETQYF

V gene: TRBV30
clone size: NA
D gene: TRBD2
J gene: TRBJ2-2
CDR3 DNA: TGTGCCTGGACCCGGGGGGGAGACACCGGGGAGCTGTTTTTT
CDR3 protein: CAWTRGGDTGELFF

V gene: TRBV10-2
clone size: NA
D gene: TRBD2
J gene: TRBJ2-7
CDR3 DNA: TGCGCCAGCAACCAAGCGGGGGAGGCCTACGAGCAGTACTTC
CDR3 protein: CASNQAGEAYEQYF

V gene: TRBV5-8
clone size: many
D gene: TRBD1
J gene: TRBJ1-5
CDR3 DNA: TGTGCCAGCAGCGCGGGGACAGGGGGCAATCAGCCCCAGCATTTT
CDR3 protein: CASSAGTGGNQPQHF

V gene: TRBV11-2
clone size: NA
D gene: NA
J gene: TRBJ2-3
CDR3 DNA: TGTGCCAGCAGCTTATTTAGCGCTTACACAGATACGCAGTATTTT
CDR3 protein: CASSLFSAYTDTQYF

V gene: TRBV19
clone size: NA
D gene: TRBD2
J gene: TRBJ2-6
CDR3 DNA: TGTGCCAGTAGTGGGGGCCCGTTAGCGGGAGCATCCGGGGCCAACGTCCTGACTTTC
CDR3 protein: CASSGGPLAGASGANVLTF

V gene: TRBV10-3
clone size: NA
D gene: NA
J gene: TRBJ2-7
CDR3 DNA: TGTGCCATCAGTGAGTCCTCAACCGGGACATTAAATTACGAGCAGTACTTC
CDR3 protein: CAISESSTGTLNYEQYF

V gene: TRBV5-1
clone size: NA
D gene: NA
J gene: TRBJ2-7
CDR3 DNA: TGCGCCAGCGGGGGAGGCCTCTACGAGCAGTACTTC
CDR3 protein: CASGGGLYEQYF

V gene: TRBV29-1
clone size: NA
D gene: TRBD2
J gene: TRBJ2-1
CDR3 DNA: TGCAGCGTTACTAGCGGGAGTCGATCCTACAATGAGCAGTTCTTC
CDR3 protein: CSVTSGSRSYNEQFF

V gene: TRBV28
clone size: few
D gene: TRBD2
J gene: TRBJ2-3
CDR3 DNA: TGTGCCAGCGGAAGTAGGGCTGCTAGCGGCTTACCGCTCCTTAGCACAGATACGCAGTATTTT
CDR3 protein: CASGSRAASGLPLLSTDTQYF

V gene: TRBV5-1
clone size: NA
D gene: NA
J gene: TRBJ2-1
CDR3 DNA: TGCGCCAGCCATGACCCGGGGTACAATGAGCAGTTCTTC
CDR3 protein: CASHDPGYNEQFF

V gene: TRBV7-9
clone size: NA
D gene: TRBD1
J gene: TRBJ2-7
CDR3 DNA: TGTGCCAGCAGCTTAACTGTGACAGGGGTTCTCTACGAGCAGTACTTC
CDR3 protein: CASSLTVTGVLYEQYF

V gene: TRBV28
clone size: once
D gene: NA
J gene: TRBJ2-3
CDR3 DNA: TGTGCCAGCAGGCCAGGGTTCCTTGGAAGGGATACGCAGTATTTT
CDR3 protein: CASRPGFLGRDTQYF